This TCR beta chain was documented in a study of T cells expressing NK-cell markers. TCRdb reprocessed the 5' RACE reads, keeping one entry per CDR3 protein, no DNA. In total, the table holds approximately 170,000 distinct CDR3 sequences. Sequencing used blood T cells: a sorted CD56 or NKG2C T cell subset, CD4+ or CD8+ T cells, or bulk PBMC T cells (not recorded which). The sequence derives from a man aged 18 to 69 in good health.

This CDR3 is CASSEGPGTGPTGELFF. V gene TRBV2 combines with J gene TRBJ2-2; TCRdb selects TRBD1, and the lack of DNA leaves this call unchecked. The germline CDR1 and CDR2 sequences are SNHLY and FYNNEI. CDR3 length equals 17 residues.